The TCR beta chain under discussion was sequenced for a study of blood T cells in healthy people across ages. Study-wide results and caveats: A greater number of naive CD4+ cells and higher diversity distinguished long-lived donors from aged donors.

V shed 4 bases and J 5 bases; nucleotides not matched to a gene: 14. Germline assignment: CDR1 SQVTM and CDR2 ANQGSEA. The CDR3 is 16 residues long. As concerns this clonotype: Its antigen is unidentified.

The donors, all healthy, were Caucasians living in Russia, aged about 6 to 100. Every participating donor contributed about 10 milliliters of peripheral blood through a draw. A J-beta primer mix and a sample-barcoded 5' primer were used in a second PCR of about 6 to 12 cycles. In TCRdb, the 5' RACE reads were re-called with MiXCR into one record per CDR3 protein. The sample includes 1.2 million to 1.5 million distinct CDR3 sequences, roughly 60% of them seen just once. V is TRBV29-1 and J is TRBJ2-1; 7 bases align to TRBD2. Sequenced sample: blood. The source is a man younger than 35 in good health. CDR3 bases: TGCAGCGTTGGAGAACGCTTCGGACTAGGACACAATGAGCAGTTCTTC. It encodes CSVGERFGLGHNEQFF.